This entry describes one T cell receptor (beta chain). These data are taken from a study of Graves' ophthalmopathy and Graves' hyperthyroidism. The CDR3 runs to 14 residues. Germline-derived CDR1 and CDR2 are SGHVS and FQNEAQ. Trimming cost V 2 bases and J 9 bases, with 11 bases left between them. RNA transcripts yielded amplified TCR beta CDR3 regions. The first-round RT-PCR employed HTBI primers together with the Qiagen OneStep RT-PCR kit. A multiplex PCR was then performed as the second round. From the multiplex PCR reads, TCRdb called clonotypes with MiXCR, one entry per CDR3 protein. The profile shows approximately 540,000 distinct CDR3 sequences, less than 45% of them singletons.

The sample consisted of peripheral blood or thyroid tissue (not recorded which). The chain combines TRBV7-8 with TRBJ1-6; D is ambiguous. The source is an adult man with Graves' hyperthyroidism. This CDR3 reads CASSLSYPSSPLHF. The CDR3 nucleotides are TGTGCCAGCAGCTTATCTTATCCTAGTTCACCCCTCCACTTT.